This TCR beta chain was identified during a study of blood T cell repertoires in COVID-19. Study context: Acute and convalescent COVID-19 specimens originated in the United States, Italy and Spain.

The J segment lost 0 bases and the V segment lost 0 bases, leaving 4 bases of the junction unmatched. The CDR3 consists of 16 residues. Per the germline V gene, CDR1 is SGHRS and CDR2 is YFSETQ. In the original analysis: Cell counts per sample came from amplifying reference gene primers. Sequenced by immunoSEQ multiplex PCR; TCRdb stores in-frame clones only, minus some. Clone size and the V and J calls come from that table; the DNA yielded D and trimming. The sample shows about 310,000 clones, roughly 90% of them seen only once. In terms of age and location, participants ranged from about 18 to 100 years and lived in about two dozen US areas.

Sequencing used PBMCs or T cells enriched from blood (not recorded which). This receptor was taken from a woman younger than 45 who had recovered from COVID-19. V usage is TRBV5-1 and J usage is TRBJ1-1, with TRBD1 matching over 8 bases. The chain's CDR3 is CASSLAPTGVNTEAFF. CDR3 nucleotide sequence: TGCGCCAGCAGCTTGGCCCCGACAGGGGTGAACACTGAAGCTTTCTTT.